This TCR beta chain was retrieved from a study of OX40 agonist ivuxolimab in advanced cancers. Regarding the study as a whole: Normalized T-cell clonal expansion was also low in a subset of nonresponders. With doses of 0.1 to 3.0 mg/kg, CD4+ and CD8+ blood T cells had undergone clonal expansion by week 6.

Regarding this clone: What it binds is not known.

The V gene lost 5 bases and the J gene lost 6 bases, with 16 bases spanning the gap. This CDR3 spans 15 amino acids. The V gene's germline CDR1 is ENHRY and CDR2 SYGVKD. Libraries were prepared by immunoSEQ multiplex PCR; TCRdb keeps only in-frame clonotypes and omits some of them. The top ten hold under 2.5% of the sample, which has 45,000 to 50,000 clones, around 86% seen once. The specimen comprised CD4+ or CD8+ T cells sorted from blood, sampled in a trial of the OX40 agonist ivuxolimab. The rearrangement links TRBV10-3 to TRBJ1-4; no reliable D call. This receptor was obtained from an adult with an advanced solid tumor such as melanoma, head and neck, liver or kidney cancer. CDR3 nucleotide sequence: TGTGCCATCAGTAAAGCCGGGCCCCCTGATGAAAAACTGTTTTTT. This sequence encodes CAISKAGPPDEKLFF.